This record concerns one TCR beta chain sequence. J was trimmed by 6 bases and V by 5 bases; bases with no gene match: 15. Germline values: CDR1 MNHEY, CDR2 SMNVEV (reference sequence). The CDR3 contains 16 residues. The data stem from a study of blood T cell repertoires in COVID-19. The assay was immunoSEQ multiplex PCR, and TCRdb's table has in-frame clones only and misses some. The data contain about 74,000 clones, about 88% of them singletons. This TCR came from a man aged 70 or older with active or convalescent COVID-19. Sequenced sample: peripheral blood. The chain links TRBV27 to TRBJ1-2; TRBD1 aligns across 7 bases. DNA for the CDR3: TGTGCCAGCAGTAACCCAAATTCAGGGGGTGGGCATGGCTACACCTTC. Protein sequence: CASSNPNSGGGHGYTF.